This paragraph covers one TCR beta chain sequence. Profiled with immunoSEQ multiplex PCR; TCRdb holds only in-frame clones, not every one. The data hold just under 65,000 clones, with roughly nine tenths observed a single time. The source of the sample is a study of OX40 agonist ivuxolimab in advanced cancers. The CDR3 sequence is 13 residues long. Germline CDR1 is LNHDA and CDR2 is SQIVND (reference sequence). The V end was cut by 4 bases, the J end by 2 bases, with 9 bases between. Patients were excluded for autoimmune disease history or systemic immunosuppression. The source is an adult with an advanced solid tumor such as melanoma, head and neck, liver or kidney cancer. The rearrangement links TRBV19 to TRBJ2-7; a weak D match, TRBD2 (5 bases). Here the sequenced sample was CD4+ or CD8+ T cells sorted from blood, taken in a trial of the OX40 agonist ivuxolimab. The CDR3 coding sequence is TGTGCCAGTAGTAAAACTAGGACCTACGAGCAGTACTTC. As protein: CASSKTRTYEQYF.